This passage covers 32 T cell receptor beta chains from one sample sequenced in a study of shared T cell receptors in the human thymus. Profiled with immunoSEQ multiplex PCR; TCRdb holds only in-frame clones, not every one. The repertoire has some 700,000 clones, over 75% of them found once; the top ten carry 0.0095% to 0.012%. In addition, the sample was reused for a study of human thymus T cells.

The sample was thymocytes. The receptors originated from a boy in the first two years of life with a congenital heart defect.

This chain uses TRBV9 with TRBJ1-1, with TRBD1 as a possible D gene (6 bases). In germline, CDR1 is SGDLS, CDR2 YYNGEE. The CDR3 sequence is 18 residues long. V lost 4 bases and J 2 bases, leaving 24 bases between the germline ends. CDR3 sequence: CASSSQGQGWRKNTEAFF. In DNA, the CDR3 is TGTGCCAGCAGCTCGCAGGGGCAGGGTTGGAGGAAAAACACTGAAGCTTTCTTT.

This chain links TRBV4-3 with TRBJ2-2; 15 nucleotides align to TRBD2. CDR1 is LGHNA, CDR2 YSLEER, per germline. Germline trimming cut 0 bases from V and 1 base from J; bases unmatched to any gene: 3. This CDR3 has 19 amino acids. The CDR3 DNA sequence: TGCGCCAGCAGCCAAGAGTCGGGACTAGCGGGAGGGAACACCGGGGAGCTGTTTTTT. Its protein is CASSQESGLAGGNTGELFF.

This clone was detected once. V gene TRBV4-1 combines with J gene TRBJ2-7; 8 bases align to TRBD1. V was clipped by 0 bases and J by 5 bases; unmatched bases: 9. The CDR3 extends over 16 amino acids. The V gene's germline CDR1 is MGHRA and CDR2 YSYEKL. The CDR3 coding sequence is TGCGCCAGCAGCCAAGATGGGGGGACAGGTAGACACGAGCAGTACTTC. The encoded protein is CASSQDGGTGRHEQYF.

This rearrangement joins TRBV29-1 to TRBJ2-7; D perhaps matches TRBD2 (5 bases). This CDR3 is built from 12 residues. Looked up from germline, CDR1 is SQVTM and CDR2 is ANQGSEA. Trimming shortened V by 8 bases and J by 0 bases, and 11 bases separated the two germline ends. The CDR3 region is CSSGTTSYEQYF. Written as DNA, the CDR3 is TGCAGCTCGGGAACAACCTCCTACGAGCAGTACTTC.

This chain connects TRBV2 to TRBJ1-4; TRBD1 matches at 7 bases. CDR3 size: 20 residues. The V gene end was trimmed by 4 bases and the J gene end by 2 bases; junction bases not matched to a gene: 19. Per germline, CDR1 SNHLY and CDR2 FYNNEI. The CDR3 DNA reads TGTGCCAGCAGTGTGTCTTCGACAGGGACCTCTTTGACGACTAATGAAAAACTGTTTTTT. It codes for CASSVSSTGTSLTTNEKLFF.

The chain combines TRBV7-2 with TRBJ2-5, with D perhaps matching TRBD2 (6 bases). Germline loops: CDR1 SGHTA, CDR2 FQGNSA. Trimming took off 1 base at V and 8 bases at J, with 14 bases between the two ends. There are 14 residues in the CDR3. CDR3 DNA: TGTGCCAGCAGCTTAGGATCGTGGGAGGTAACCCAGTACTTC. Translation: CASSLGSWEVTQYF.

This chain joins TRBV19 and TRBJ1-5, with D perhaps matching TRBD1 (6 bases). Trimming stripped 5 bases from V and 2 bases from J, with 16 bases between. Germline lookup yields CDR1 LNHDA and CDR2 SQIVND (reference sequence). CDR3 length: 16 residues. The CDR3 reads CASSPGTPRGNQPQHF. Written as DNA, the CDR3 is TGTGCCAGTAGTCCAGGGACACCCAGGGGCAATCAGCCCCAGCATTTT.

The rearrangement uses TRBV5-1 and TRBJ2-7; 8 bases line up with TRBD1. Per germline, CDR1 SGHRS and CDR2 YFSETQ. CDR3 length: 14 amino acids. The trim removed 0 bases at V and 7 bases at J, leaving 6 bases unmatched. The CDR3, as DNA: TGCGCCAGCAGCTTGGGAGGGACAGGCGGGGAGCAGTACTTC. It codes for CASSLGGTGGEQYF.

This clone was seen a single time. The rearrangement links TRBV30 to TRBJ1-1; tentative D call: TRBD1 (5 bases). This CDR3 is built from 15 residues. Germline CDR1 and CDR2: GTSNPN and SVGIG (reference sequence). V was trimmed by 4 bases and J by 4 bases, leaving 19 bases between them. The CDR3 is CAWTPREGQATEAFF. In DNA, the CDR3 is TGTGCCTGGACCCCCCGGGAGGGGCAGGCCACTGAAGCTTTCTTT.

The chain is built from TRBV7-9 and TRBJ2-4; 7 bases are a match to TRBD1. CDR1 SEHNR and CDR2 FQNEAQ come from the germline V gene (reference sequence). V shed 1 base and J 3 bases; nucleotides not matched to a gene: 6. The CDR3 loop spans 16 amino acids. The CDR3 DNA sequence: TGTGCCAGCAGCTTAGGTGCCAGGGGGAGCAAAAACATTCAGTACTTC. It is translated as CASSLGARGSKNIQYF. Using reference TRBV7-9 and TRBJ2-4 for the parts outside the CDR3, the full variable domain is DTGVSQNPRHKITKRGQNVTFRCDPISEHNRLYWYRQTLGQGPEFLTYFQNEAQLEKSRLLSDRFSAERPKGSFSTLEIQRTEQGDSAMYLCASSLGARGSKNIQYFGAGTRLSVL.

Only a few counts were recorded for this clone. The chain uses TRBV5-4 and TRBJ2-7, with D perhaps matching TRBD2 (6 bases). CDR1 and CDR2 (germline): SGHNT, YYREEE (reference sequence). This CDR3 comprises 15 residues. The V end was cut by 0 bases, the J end by 3 bases, with 13 bases between. CDR3 DNA: TGTGCCAGCAGCTTGGCCGGGGGAAACCACTACGAGCAGTACTTC. This codes for CASSLAGGNHYEQYF. Full variable domain (remainder filled in from reference TRBV5-4 and TRBJ2-7): ETGVTQSPTHLIKTRGQQVTLRCSSQSGHNTVSWYQQALGQGPQFIFQYYREEENGRGNFPPRFSGLQFPNYSSELNVNALELDDSALYLCASSLAGGNHYEQYFGPGTRLTVT.

This clone was observed a handful of times. The gene calls are TRBV7-3 and TRBJ2-7; tentatively, D is TRBD2 (6 bases). Trimming left V 1 base short and J 4 bases short, with 14 bases between. This CDR3 contains 15 residues. CDR1 is SGHTA and CDR2 is FQGTGA in the germline V gene. The CDR3 loop is CASSLMAGKGYEQYF. In nucleotides, the CDR3 is TGTGCCAGCAGCTTAATGGCGGGGAAGGGGTACGAGCAGTACTTC.

The V gene is TRBV19, the J gene TRBJ2-2, with a tentative D call TRBD2 (5 bases). The CDR3 consists of 14 residues. The V end was cut by 6 bases, the J end by 2 bases, with 10 bases between. In germline, CDR1 is LNHDA, CDR2 SQIVND (reference sequence). The DNA for the CDR3 is TGTGCCAGTAGCCGGACTGTTAACACCGGGGAGCTGTTTTTT. This sequence encodes CASSRTVNTGELFF.

The chain recombines TRBV18 with TRBJ2-3; 8 nucleotides match TRBD2. The V gene's germline CDR1 is KGHSH and CDR2 LQKENI. The CDR3 is 16 amino acids. J was trimmed by 4 bases and V by 3 bases; bases with no gene match: 9. The CDR3 DNA is TGTGCCAGCTCACCCCGGGAGGGTAAGGGGGCAGATACGCAGTATTTT. Encoded protein: CASSPREGKGADTQYF.

The chain is built from TRBV4-3 and TRBJ2-1, with 9 bases identical to TRBD2. This CDR3 is 18 amino acids long. The trim removed 4 bases at V and 3 bases at J, leaving 13 bases unmatched. The germline gives CDR1 LGHNA, CDR2 YSLEER. Here the CDR3 DNA reads TGCGCCAGCAGCCGAGGGGGGGCTAGCGGGATTCTCTACAATGAGCAGTTCTTC. Encoded protein: CASSRGGASGILYNEQFF.

The chain carries TRBV7-9 and TRBJ2-1; D is perhaps TRBD1 (6 bases). This CDR3 spans 12 amino acids. CDR1 SEHNR and CDR2 FQNEAQ come from the germline V gene (reference sequence). V was shortened by 5 bases and J by 10 bases, with 12 bases between the two germline ends. CDR3 loop: CASSLQGREQFF. The CDR3 region has the DNA TGTGCCAGCAGCCTACAGGGAAGGGAGCAGTTCTTC.

This clone was seen once. The chain uses TRBV4-1 and TRBJ1-2; possible D gene TRBD1, 5 bases. The V end was cut by 0 bases, the J end by 0 bases, with 23 bases between. The CDR3 runs to 20 residues. Germline V gives CDR1 MGHRA, CDR2 YSYEKL. The CDR3 is CASSQDGVSVDSPTNYGYTF. CDR3 DNA: TGCGCCAGCAGCCAAGATGGGGTATCGGTCGACAGTCCAACTAACTATGGCTACACCTTC.

The chain employs TRBV19 and TRBJ1-5; 9 nucleotides line up with TRBD1. The germline gives CDR1 LNHDA, CDR2 SQIVND (reference sequence). The CDR3 is made up of 18 amino acids. The J segment lost 2 bases and the V segment lost 5 bases, leaving 13 bases of the junction unmatched. CDR3 protein: CASSSGTGTIIGNQPQHF. The CDR3 coding sequence is TGTGCCAGTAGTTCCGGGACAGGGACGATTATTGGCAATCAGCCCCAGCATTTT. The full variable domain, in which reference TRBV19 and TRBJ1-5 provide the parts outside the CDR3, is DGGITQSPKYLFRKEGQNVTLSCEQNLNHDAMYWYRQDPGQGLRLIYYSQIVNDFQKGDIAEGYSVSREKKESFPLTVTSAQKNPTAFYLCASSSGTGTIIGNQPQHFGDGTRLSIL.

V usage is TRBV2 and J usage is TRBJ2-7, with 9 bases identical to TRBD1. This CDR3 spans 17 amino acids. CDR1 and CDR2 (germline): SNHLY, FYNNEI. The ends lost 10 bases at V and 2 bases at J; junction bases unmatched: 18. The DNA for the CDR3 is TGTGCCATCGATCGGACTTCACCGGGACAGGGAACCTACGAGCAGTACTTC. Protein: CAIDRTSPGQGTYEQYF.

This chain links TRBV11-2 with TRBJ2-2, with D maybe TRBD2 (6 bases). Trimming cost V 4 bases and J 4 bases, with 19 bases left between them. Germline V gene sequence: CDR1 SGHAT, CDR2 FQNNGV. The CDR3 covers 17 residues. In DNA form, the CDR3 reads TGTGCCAGCAGCTCCAAGGTAGCGGCTTTTATCACCGGGGAGCTGTTTTTT. It yields the protein CASSSKVAAFITGELFF.

This chain connects TRBV14 to TRBJ2-3, with 11 bases that match TRBD2. The germline V gene encodes CDR1 SGHDN and CDR2 FVKESK. This CDR3 is 20 amino acids long. Trimming removed 5 bases from V and 0 bases from J; junction bases left unmatched: 16. The CDR3 protein is CASSSKQGLAETFSTDTQYF. CDR3 DNA sequence: TGTGCCAGCAGCTCTAAGCAGGGACTAGCGGAGACCTTTAGCACAGATACGCAGTATTTT.

The sample holds one count of this clone. The CDR3 nucleotides read TGTGCCAGCAGCTTGAGGCGGGAGGGCCAGGTTTCACCTTACGAGCAGTACTTC. This encodes CASSLRREGQVSPYEQYF. This chain joins TRBV11-2 and TRBJ2-7; 9 bases align to TRBD2. V lost 3 bases and J lost 4; bases outside the gene matches: 16. This CDR3 is 18 amino acids long. Germline CDR1 SGHAT, CDR2 FQNNGV. Variable domain in full (rest from reference TRBV11-2 and TRBJ2-7): EAGVAQSPRYKIIEKRQSVAFWCNPISGHATLYWYQQILGQGPKLLIQFQNNGVVDDSQLPKDRFSAERLKGVDSTLKIQPAKLEDSAVYLCASSLRREGQVSPYEQYFGPGTRLTVT.

This chain joins TRBV11-2 and TRBJ2-7, with TRBD2 identical over 8 bases. The germline V gene has CDR1 SGHAT and CDR2 FQNNGV. CDR3 length: 16 amino acids. The V gene end was trimmed by 5 bases and the J gene end by 2 bases; junction bases not matched to a gene: 11. Written as DNA, the CDR3 is TGTGCCAGCAGCCCGTATCCTAGCGGGCCCCCCTACGAGCAGTACTTC. Its protein is CASSPYPSGPPYEQYF.

With regard to this clone: At one end the junction does not follow the germline gene, possibly because of a read error. The V gene is TRBV7-6, the J gene TRBJ2-4; 10 bases match TRBD2. This CDR3 is 19 amino acids long. Looked up from germline, CDR1 is SGHVS and CDR2 is FNYEAQ. The CDR3 sequence: CASSLAGLAGVGAKNIQYF. The CDR3 DNA sequence: TGTGCCAGCAGCCTAGCAGGGCTAGCGGGAGTAGGAGCCAAAAACATTCAGTACTTC.

The gene calls are TRBV6-5 and TRBJ2-1; D perhaps matches TRBD2 (7 bases). With 8 bases removed from V and 4 bases from J, the gap between germline ends came to 15 bases. Germline CDR1 and CDR2: MNHEY and SVGAGI. The CDR3 totals 14 residues. The CDR3 DNA follows: TGTGCCAGCTGGGAGGGAGGGGGTTACAATGAGCAGTTCTTC. Protein sequence: CASWEGGGYNEQFF.

The chain couples TRBV19 to TRBJ2-5, with 10 bases aligning to TRBD2. Germline-derived CDR1 and CDR2 are LNHDA and SQIVND (reference sequence). Unmatched junction bases numbered 1, after V lost 0 bases and J lost 3 bases. The CDR3 sequence is 15 residues long. As DNA, the CDR3 is TGTGCCAGTAGTATAGAAGGACTAGCGGAAGAGACCCAGTACTTC. It is translated as CASSIEGLAEETQYF.

The rearrangement joins TRBV5-1 to TRBJ2-1; TRBD1 matches 9 bases. After removal of 0 bases from V and 6 bases from J, the junction contained 7 bases not matched to a gene. The CDR3 consists of 16 residues. The germline V gene encodes CDR1 SGHRS and CDR2 YFSETQ. The CDR3 sequence: CASSLVQGAACNEQFF. DNA of the CDR3: TGCGCCAGCAGCTTGGTACAGGGGGCGGCCTGCAATGAGCAGTTCTTC.

This chain uses TRBV6-1 with TRBJ2-1; 7 bases fit TRBD2. Trimming at V came to 4 bases and at J to 4 bases, leaving 10 bases not matched to a gene. The CDR3 extends over 16 amino acids. CDR1 is MNHNS and CDR2 is SASEGT in the germline V gene. CDR3 loop: CASSARPSGLYNEQFF. CDR3 DNA sequence: TGTGCCAGCAGTGCCCGCCCTAGCGGACTATACAATGAGCAGTTCTTC.

The J gene is TRBJ2-1, the V gene TRBV6-4; 9 bases match TRBD2. Germline V CDR1 and CDR2: MRHNA, SNTAGT. The CDR3 length is 18 residues. The J segment lost 2 bases and the V segment lost 2 bases, leaving 10 bases of the junction unmatched. The CDR3 coding sequence is TGTGCCAGCAGTGACACCCCCGAGCGGGGGGCCGCCTACAATGAGCAGTTCTTC. Its translation: CASSDTPERGAAYNEQFF.

V gene TRBV29-1 combines with J gene TRBJ1-3; no clear D. CDR1 and CDR2 from the germline V gene are SQVTM and ANQGSEA. The CDR3 has 14 amino acids. With 4 bases removed from V and 0 bases from J, the gap between germline ends came to 10 bases. CDR3 region: CSVVETSSGNTIYF. CDR3 in DNA: TGCAGCGTTGTGGAGACCTCCTCTGGAAACACCATATATTTT.

The chain carries TRBV5-6 and TRBJ2-1, with D perhaps TRBD1 (8 bases). The CDR3 covers 15 residues. Trimming shortened V by 4 bases and J by 8 bases, and 19 bases separated the two germline ends. CDR1 SGHDT and CDR2 YYEEEE come from the germline V gene. CDR3 bases: TGTGCCAGCAGCATCCCGCGACAGGGGAGGGATGAGCAGTTCTTC. This translates into CASSIPRQGRDEQFF.

This rearrangement joins TRBV27 to TRBJ1-1; no clear D gene. The length of the CDR3 is 15 residues. V was clipped by 5 bases and J by 0 bases, with 13 bases between them. From germline, CDR1 is MNHEY and CDR2 SMNVEV (reference sequence). CDR3 nucleotide sequence: TGTGCCAGCAGTCCGAGCGCCTACATGAACACTGAAGCTTTCTTT. This gives the protein CASSPSAYMNTEAFF.